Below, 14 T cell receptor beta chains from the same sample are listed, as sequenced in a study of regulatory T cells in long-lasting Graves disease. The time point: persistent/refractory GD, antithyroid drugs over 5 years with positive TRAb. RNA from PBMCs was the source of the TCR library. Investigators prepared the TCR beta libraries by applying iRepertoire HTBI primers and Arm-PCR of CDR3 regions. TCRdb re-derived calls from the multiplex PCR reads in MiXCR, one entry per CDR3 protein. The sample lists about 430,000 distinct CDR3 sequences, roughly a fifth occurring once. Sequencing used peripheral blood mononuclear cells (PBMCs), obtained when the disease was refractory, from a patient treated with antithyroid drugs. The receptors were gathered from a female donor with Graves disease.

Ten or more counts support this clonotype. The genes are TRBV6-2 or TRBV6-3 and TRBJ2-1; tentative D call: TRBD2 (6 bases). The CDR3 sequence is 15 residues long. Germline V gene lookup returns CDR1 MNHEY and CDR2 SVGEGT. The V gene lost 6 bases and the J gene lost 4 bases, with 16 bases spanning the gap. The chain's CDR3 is CASSPGVAAYNEQFF. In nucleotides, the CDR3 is TGTGCCAGCAGCCCCGGGGTAGCGGCTTACAATGAGCAGTTCTTC.

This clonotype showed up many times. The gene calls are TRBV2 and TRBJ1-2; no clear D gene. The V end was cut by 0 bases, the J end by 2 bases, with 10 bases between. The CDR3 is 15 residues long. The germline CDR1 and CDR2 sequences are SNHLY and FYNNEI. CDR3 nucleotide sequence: TGTGCCAGCAGTGAAGCGCTTGTGGACAACTATGGCTACACCTTC. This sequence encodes CASSEALVDNYGYTF.

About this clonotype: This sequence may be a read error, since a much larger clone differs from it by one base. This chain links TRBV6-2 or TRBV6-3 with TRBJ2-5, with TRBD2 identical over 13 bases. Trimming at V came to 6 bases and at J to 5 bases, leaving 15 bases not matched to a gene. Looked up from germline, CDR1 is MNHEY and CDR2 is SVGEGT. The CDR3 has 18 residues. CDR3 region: CASRPSTRLAGGGETQYF. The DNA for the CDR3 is TGTGCCAGCAGACCCTCAACCCGACTAGCGGGGGGTGGGGAGACCCAGTACTTC.

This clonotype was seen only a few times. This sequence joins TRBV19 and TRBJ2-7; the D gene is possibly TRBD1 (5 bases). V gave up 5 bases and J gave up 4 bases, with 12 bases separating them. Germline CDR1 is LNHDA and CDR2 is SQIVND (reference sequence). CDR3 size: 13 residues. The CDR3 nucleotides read TGTGCCAGTAGTCCTCAGGGAATTTACGAGCAGTACTTC. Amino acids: CASSPQGIYEQYF.

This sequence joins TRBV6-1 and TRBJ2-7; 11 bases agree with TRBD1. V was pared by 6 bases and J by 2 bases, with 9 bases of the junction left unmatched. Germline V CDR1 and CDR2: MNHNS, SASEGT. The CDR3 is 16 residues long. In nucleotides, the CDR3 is TGTGCCAGCAGACTAACTGGGACAGGGGGGCCCTACGAGCAGTACTTC. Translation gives CASRLTGTGGPYEQYF.

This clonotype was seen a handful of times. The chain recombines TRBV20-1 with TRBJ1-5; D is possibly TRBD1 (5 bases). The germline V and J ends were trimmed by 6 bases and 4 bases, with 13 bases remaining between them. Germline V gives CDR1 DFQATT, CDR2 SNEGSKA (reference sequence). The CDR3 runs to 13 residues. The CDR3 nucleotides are TGCAGTGCAACTACAGGCTCAAATCAGCCCCAGCATTTT. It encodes CSATTGSNQPQHF.

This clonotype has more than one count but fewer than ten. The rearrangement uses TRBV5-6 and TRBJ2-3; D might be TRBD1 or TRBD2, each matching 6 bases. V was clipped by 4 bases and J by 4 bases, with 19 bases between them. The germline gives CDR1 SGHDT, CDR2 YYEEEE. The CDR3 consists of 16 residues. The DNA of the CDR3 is TGTGCCAGCAGCACGGAGGGGGAGAGGGGCCCAGATACGCAGTATTTT. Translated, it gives CASSTEGERGPDTQYF.

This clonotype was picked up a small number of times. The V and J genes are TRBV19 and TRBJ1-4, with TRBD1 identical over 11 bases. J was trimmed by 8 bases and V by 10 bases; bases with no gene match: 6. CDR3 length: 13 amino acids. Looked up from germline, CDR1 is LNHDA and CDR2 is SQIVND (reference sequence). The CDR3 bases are TGTGCCACCAGGGACAGGGGGGACGAAAAACTGTTTTTT. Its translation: CATRDRGDEKLFF.

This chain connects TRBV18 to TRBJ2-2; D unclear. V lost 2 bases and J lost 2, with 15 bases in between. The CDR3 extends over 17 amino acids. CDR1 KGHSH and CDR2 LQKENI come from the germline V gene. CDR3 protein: CASSPMYATDNTGELFF. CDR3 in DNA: TGTGCCAGCTCACCAATGTATGCGACCGATAACACCGGGGAGCTGTTTTTT.

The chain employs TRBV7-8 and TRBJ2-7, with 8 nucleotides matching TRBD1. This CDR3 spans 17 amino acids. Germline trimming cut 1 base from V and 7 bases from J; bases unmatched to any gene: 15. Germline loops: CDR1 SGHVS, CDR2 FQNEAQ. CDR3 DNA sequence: TGTGCCAGCAGCTTAGGGGTTCCGGGACAGGACTCTATGGAGCAGTACTTC. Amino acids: CASSLGVPGQDSMEQYF.

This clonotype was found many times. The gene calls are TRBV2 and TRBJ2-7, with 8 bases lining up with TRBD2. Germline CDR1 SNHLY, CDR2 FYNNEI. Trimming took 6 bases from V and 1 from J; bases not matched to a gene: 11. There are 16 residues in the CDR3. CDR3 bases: TGTGCCAGCAGAGCCGGGGGGGCCGGGGGGTCCTACGAGCAGTACTTC. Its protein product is CASRAGGAGGSYEQYF. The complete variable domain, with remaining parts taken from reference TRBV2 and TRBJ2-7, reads EPEVTQTPSHQVTQMGQEVILRCVPISNHLYFYWYRQILGQKVEFLVSFYNNEISEKSEIFDDQFSVERPDGSNFTLKIRSTKLEDSAMYFCASRAGGAGGSYEQYFGPGTRLTVT.

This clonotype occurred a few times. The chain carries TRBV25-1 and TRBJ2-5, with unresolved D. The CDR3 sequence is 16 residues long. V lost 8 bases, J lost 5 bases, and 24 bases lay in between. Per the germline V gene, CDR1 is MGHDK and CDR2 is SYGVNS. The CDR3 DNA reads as TGTGCCAGCTCAAAACCAGCCGCAGGAGAGTGGGAGACCCAGTACTTC. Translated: CASSKPAAGEWETQYF.

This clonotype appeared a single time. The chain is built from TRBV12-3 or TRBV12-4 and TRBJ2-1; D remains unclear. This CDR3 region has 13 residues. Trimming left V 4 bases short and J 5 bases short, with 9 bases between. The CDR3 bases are TGTGCCAGCAGTTACTCTATTCACAATGAGCAGTTCTTC. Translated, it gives CASSYSIHNEQFF.

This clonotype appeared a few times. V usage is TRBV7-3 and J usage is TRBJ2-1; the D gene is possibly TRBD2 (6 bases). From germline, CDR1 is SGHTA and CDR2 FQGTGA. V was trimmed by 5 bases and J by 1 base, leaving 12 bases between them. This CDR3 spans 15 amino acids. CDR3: CASSQTSLSYNEQFF. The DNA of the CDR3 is TGTGCCAGCAGCCAAACTAGCCTATCCTACAATGAGCAGTTCTTC.